This T cell receptor beta chain was recovered during a study of blood T cell repertoires in COVID-19 (dated by TCRdb to the early 2020s). General notes on the study: Collaborator samples came from the United States, Italy and Spain and covered acute and convalescent phases of COVID-19. A de-identified subject ID, COVID-19 status, age in years and sex were almost always included in the sample metadata. The repertoires were released in a freely available public database meant as a resource for research on the immune response to SARS-CoV-2. The samples were drawn from the first 160 participants of the ongoing ImmuneRACE study and from over 950 subjects provided by 6 global collaborators. The prospective study material was composed of cDNA or gDNA derived from T cells, B-cell-depleted T cells, or PBMCs. Where available, HLA class I and class II types were obtained from metadata supplied by the sample provider rather than from assay-based typing. Deeply sampled blood TCRbeta repertoires from subjects exposed to, actively infected with, or recovered from COVID-19 were included in the dataset. Results the study describes overall, beyond this receptor: How much clinical and demographic metadata was included differed by source and by participant, and the metadata was provided uncurated.

TCRbeta CDR3 regions were amplified from genomic DNA by means of the immunoSEQ Assay, a bias-controlled multiplex PCR. Turning to the authors' computational methods: The number of nucleated cells in each sample was estimated from the amplification of reference gene primers within the assay. Sequence reads were collapsed and filtered to measure the absolute abundance of every unique TCRbeta CDR3 rearrangement. For each sample, productive Simpson clonality was calculated as the square root of Simpson's diversity index across productive rearrangements. The clones in this table, taken by TCRdb from immuneACCESS, are in-frame only. Not every clone is retained; where verified, under half of the shortfall comes from an unresolved V gene, and the cause of the rest is unknown. The V and J calls and the clone size are those of that table, but D and trimming were determined from the DNA. This sample comprises 70,000 to 95,000 clones, roughly 87% of them detected only once. Of the sample, approximately 2.2% is held by the ten largest clones.

With respect to this clone: Its antigen has not been determined. The record has no base qualities; no much larger clone is one base away.

Each collaborating institution followed its own protocols to collect whole blood in K2EDTA tubes. Collaborator samples were shipped for TCRbeta analysis as frozen whole blood, isolated PBMCs, or DNA extracted from either sample type. V drops 3 bases and J drops 0 bases, leaving 9 bases in between. Counted from cysteine to phenylalanine, this CDR3 has 15 amino acids. The kept DNA is CDR3 alone, 45 bases in frame from the first base. From the germline V gene, CDR1 is SNHLY and CDR2 is FYNNEI. Sequenced input: peripheral blood. The source is a man aged 50-60 years with acute or convalescent COVID-19. Here the chain combines TRBV2 and TRBJ1-5; a weak D assignment points to TRBD1 (5 bases agree). For the CDR3, the sequence is CASSDRQNSNQPQHF. The nucleotide sequence is TGTGCCAGCAGTGACCGACAGAATAGCAATCAGCCCCAGCATTTT.